The clone carrying this TCR beta chain came up a few times. The data derive from a study of blood T cell repertoires in COVID-19. Background on the study: Whether acute or convalescent, the COVID-19 samples came from the United States, Italy and Spain. Sources were T cells, B-cell-depleted T cells, or PBMCs; the material itself was cDNA or gDNA.

In germline, CDR1 is MDHEN, CDR2 SYDVKM. V was pared by 5 bases and J by 3 bases, with 7 bases of the junction left unmatched. There are 15 residues in the CDR3. Original analysis: From reference gene primer amplification, estimates of nucleated cell counts were derived. Sequencing was performed with immunoSEQ multiplex PCR; in TCRdb, only in-frame clones are kept and a portion is missing. V and J calls and clone size come straight from that table; D and trimming were deduced from the DNA. Of approximately 300,000 clones detected, roughly 82% appear once; the ten largest clones hold around 1.7%. The chain links TRBV28 to TRBJ2-1; TRBD2 matches at 7 bases. This clonotype originated in a woman aged 45 to 65 with acute or convalescent COVID-19. The sample was peripheral blood. CDR3 in DNA: TGTGCCAGCAGTCTAAGACTAGCCATCTACAATGAGCAGTTCTTC. Residues: CASSLRLAIYNEQFF.